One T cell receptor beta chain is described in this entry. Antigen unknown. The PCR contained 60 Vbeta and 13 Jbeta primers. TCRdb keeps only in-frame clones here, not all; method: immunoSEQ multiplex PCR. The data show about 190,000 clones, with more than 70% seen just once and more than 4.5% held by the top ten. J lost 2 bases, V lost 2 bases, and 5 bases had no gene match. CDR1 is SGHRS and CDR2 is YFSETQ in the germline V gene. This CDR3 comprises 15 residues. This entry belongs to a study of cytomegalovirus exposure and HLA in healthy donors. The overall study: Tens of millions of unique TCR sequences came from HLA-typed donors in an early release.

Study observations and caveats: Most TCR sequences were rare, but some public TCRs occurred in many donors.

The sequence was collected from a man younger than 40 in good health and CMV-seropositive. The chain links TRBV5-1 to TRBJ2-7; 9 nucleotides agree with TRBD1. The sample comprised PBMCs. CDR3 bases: TGCGCCAGCAGCTTAACAGGGGGCAACACCTACGAGCAGTACTTC. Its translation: CASSLTGGNTYEQYF.